This note documents a single TCR beta chain sequence. This sample was included in a study of blood T cell repertoires in COVID-19. For the study at large: Researchers got acute and convalescent COVID-19 samples from the United States, Italy and Spain. T cells, B-cell-depleted T cells, or PBMCs supplied cDNA or gDNA.

As handled by the study authors: Using reference gene primer amplification, nucleated cell counts were estimated. Some clones are missing from TCRdb's copy, which holds only in-frame ones; the method was immunoSEQ multiplex PCR. The V and J calls and clone size are taken from that table; D and trimming were inferred from the DNA. Of 55,000 to 90,000 clones in the sample, about nine tenths were seen once. CDR1 GTSNPN and CDR2 SVGIG come from the germline V gene (reference sequence). The CDR3 extends over 17 amino acids. V was clipped by 1 base and J by 4 bases; unmatched bases: 16. The specimen sequenced was peripheral blood. The receptor's source is an older woman with acute or convalescent COVID-19. The chain uses TRBV30 and TRBJ2-7; TRBD1 aligns across 7 bases. The CDR3, as DNA: TGTGCCTGGAGTGGGCGACAGGGTCTAGGAGAAGGTTACGAGCAGTACTTC. Its protein product is CAWSGRQGLGEGYEQYF.